The rows below give T cell receptor beta chains drawn from one sample of a study of blood T cells in healthy people across ages. TCRdb reprocessed the 5' RACE reads with MiXCR, giving one entry per CDR3 protein. The sample contains 1,100,000 or so distinct CDR3 sequences, under 55% of which appear only once. Material: blood. Receptors were obtained from a woman between 55 and 75 years old in good health. Both conserved end residues are part of each CDR3. D genes are given only for firm matches. Clone sizes are given selectively: once, few, many, or a class where the clone is expanded.

CDR3 protein: CASSTSAIYEQYF
CDR3 DNA: TGTGCCAGCAGTACTAGCGCTATCTACGAGCAGTACTTC
J gene: TRBJ2-7
clone size: -
V gene: TRBV27
D gene: TRBD2

CDR3 protein: CAISESSGHEQFF
CDR3 DNA: TGTGCCATCAGTGAGTCTAGCGGGCATGAGCAGTTCTTC
J gene: TRBJ2-1
clone size: few
V gene: TRBV10-3
D gene: TRBD2

CDR3 protein: CATSRLTGEQYF
CDR3 DNA: TGTGCCACCAGCAGATTGACGGGAGAGCAGTACTTC
J gene: TRBJ2-7
clone size: many
V gene: TRBV15
D gene: -

CDR3 protein: CASRPGQLNEKLFF
CDR3 DNA: TGCGCCAGCAGGCCGGGACAGCTTAATGAAAAACTGTTTTTT
J gene: TRBJ1-4
clone size: -
V gene: TRBV7-9
D gene: TRBD1

CDR3 protein: CASSSQPGDIQYF
CDR3 DNA: TGTGCCAGCAGCTCCCAACCGGGGGACATTCAGTACTTC
J gene: TRBJ2-4
clone size: -
V gene: TRBV5-4
D gene: -

CDR3 protein: CASSQGTSGRVGEQYF
CDR3 DNA: TGTGCCAGCAGCCAAGGGACTAGCGGGAGAGTCGGCGAGCAGTACTTC
J gene: TRBJ2-7
clone size: -
V gene: TRBV11-2
D gene: TRBD2

CDR3 protein: CASNVSGETQYF
CDR3 DNA: TGTGCCAGCAACGTTAGCGGTGAGACCCAGTACTTC
J gene: TRBJ2-5
clone size: -
V gene: TRBV12-3/TRBV12-4
D gene: -

CDR3 protein: CASSPPGQSGTQYF
CDR3 DNA: TGTGCCAGCAGCCCCCCCGGACAGTCTGGGACCCAGTACTTC
J gene: TRBJ2-5
clone size: many
V gene: TRBV3-1
D gene: -

CDR3 protein: CASSPRDRGPEQYF
CDR3 DNA: TGTGCCAGCAGTCCCCGGGACAGGGGGCCCGAGCAGTACTTC
J gene: TRBJ2-7
clone size: -
V gene: TRBV11-2
D gene: TRBD1

CDR3 protein: CASSVSRTGYNSEQYF
CDR3 DNA: TGTGCCAGCAGCGTTTCCCGGACAGGGTACAACTCCGAGCAGTACTTC
J gene: TRBJ2-7
clone size: -
V gene: TRBV9
D gene: TRBD1

CDR3 protein: CGVSGSDYEQYF
CDR3 DNA: TGCGGTGTGAGCGGGAGTGATTACGAGCAGTACTTC
J gene: TRBJ2-7
clone size: once
V gene: TRBV20-1
D gene: TRBD2

CDR3 protein: CASSLALAGAPRADTQYF
CDR3 DNA: TGTGCCAGCAGCTTAGCCCTAGCGGGAGCCCCCCGTGCAGATACGCAGTATTTT
J gene: TRBJ2-3
clone size: few
V gene: TRBV7-2
D gene: TRBD2

CDR3 protein: CASSLELAASDTQYF
CDR3 DNA: TGTGCCAGCAGTTTGGAACTAGCGGCGTCAGATACGCAGTATTTT
J gene: TRBJ2-3
clone size: -
V gene: TRBV28
D gene: TRBD2

CDR3 protein: CASSSLEKGGHTEAFF
CDR3 DNA: TGTGCCAGCAGCTCCCTGGAGAAGGGGGGACACACTGAAGCTTTCTTT
J gene: TRBJ1-1
clone size: -
V gene: TRBV13
D gene: -

CDR3 protein: CASSVGARAGDETQYF
CDR3 DNA: TGTGCCAGCAGCGTAGGGGCGCGAGCGGGAGATGAGACCCAGTACTTC
J gene: TRBJ2-5
clone size: -
V gene: TRBV9
D gene: TRBD2

CDR3 protein: CAGGPGVLWTVSTDTQYF
CDR3 DNA: TGTGCTGGTGGCCCGGGAGTCCTCTGGACAGTGAGCACAGATACGCAGTATTTT
J gene: TRBJ2-3
clone size: once
V gene: TRBV12-5
D gene: -

CDR3 protein: CATSRDSSSGANVLTF
CDR3 DNA: TGTGCCACCAGCAGGGACAGTAGCTCTGGGGCCAACGTCCTGACTTTC
J gene: TRBJ2-6
clone size: many
V gene: TRBV15
D gene: -

CDR3 protein: CASSFGSPRDLAKNIQYF
CDR3 DNA: TGCGCCAGCAGCTTCGGGTCGCCCCGGGATCTAGCCAAAAACATTCAGTACTTC
J gene: TRBJ2-4
clone size: -
V gene: TRBV5-1
D gene: -

CDR3 protein: CSARDRVNTEAFF
CDR3 DNA: TGCAGCGCCCGTGACAGGGTGAACACTGAAGCTTTCTTT
J gene: TRBJ1-1
clone size: -
V gene: TRBV29-1
D gene: TRBD1

CDR3 protein: CSARDSSHNEQFF
CDR3 DNA: TGCAGTGCTAGGGACAGTAGCCACAATGAGCAGTTCTTC
J gene: TRBJ2-1
clone size: few
V gene: TRBV20-1
D gene: -

CDR3 protein: CATSDPGGEQYF
CDR3 DNA: TGTGCCACCAGTGATCCAGGTGGGGAGCAGTACTTC
J gene: TRBJ2-7
clone size: -
V gene: TRBV24-1
D gene: -

CDR3 protein: CAISGRTGEDYEQYF
CDR3 DNA: TGTGCCATCAGTGGCAGGACAGGGGAGGACTACGAGCAGTACTTC
J gene: TRBJ2-7
clone size: -
V gene: TRBV10-3
D gene: TRBD1

CDR3 protein: CASSPQGKWVAGGPSTGELFF
CDR3 DNA: TGTGCCAGCAGCCCCCAAGGGAAATGGGTAGCGGGAGGGCCGAGCACCGGGGAGCTGTTTTTT
J gene: TRBJ2-2
clone size: -
V gene: TRBV11-2
D gene: TRBD2

CDR3 protein: CASSLSVVGGRDGYTF
CDR3 DNA: TGTGCCAGCAGTTTAAGTGTTGTTGGGGGCCGGGATGGCTACACCTTC
J gene: TRBJ1-2
clone size: -
V gene: TRBV28
D gene: -

CDR3 protein: CASSPGTSVADTQYF
CDR3 DNA: TGCGCCAGCAGCCCGGGGACTAGCGTAGCAGATACGCAGTATTTT
J gene: TRBJ2-3
clone size: -
V gene: TRBV5-1
D gene: TRBD2

CDR3 protein: CSVRSGNSNQPQHF
CDR3 DNA: TGCAGCGTTCGGTCAGGGAATAGCAATCAGCCCCAGCATTTT
J gene: TRBJ1-5
clone size: -
V gene: TRBV29-1
D gene: -

CDR3 protein: CASSYRGRGANVLTF
CDR3 DNA: TGTGCCAGCAGTTACAGGGGGCGTGGGGCCAACGTCCTGACTTTC
J gene: TRBJ2-6
clone size: many
V gene: TRBV6-5
D gene: TRBD1

CDR3 protein: CSVTLEGLIYEQYF
CDR3 DNA: TGCAGCGTTACCTTAGAGGGACTCATCTACGAGCAGTACTTC
J gene: TRBJ2-7
clone size: few
V gene: TRBV29-1
D gene: -

CDR3 protein: CSASGQSVEAFF
CDR3 DNA: TGCAGTGCATCCGGACAGTCGGTCGAAGCTTTCTTT
J gene: TRBJ1-1
clone size: few
V gene: TRBV20-1
D gene: -

CDR3 protein: CASSLEVWREQYF
CDR3 DNA: TGTGCCAGCAGTCTTGAGGTTTGGAGGGAGCAGTACTTC
J gene: TRBJ2-7
clone size: few
V gene: TRBV12-3/TRBV12-4
D gene: -

CDR3 protein: CSARAGTSHNEQFF
CDR3 DNA: TGCAGTGCTAGGGCCGGGACTAGCCACAATGAGCAGTTCTTC
J gene: TRBJ2-1
clone size: -
V gene: TRBV20-1
D gene: TRBD2

CDR3 protein: CASRRLAGVTDTQYF
CDR3 DNA: TGTGCCAGCAGGAGACTAGCGGGAGTCACAGATACGCAGTATTTT
J gene: TRBJ2-3
clone size: -
V gene: TRBV28
D gene: TRBD2

CDR3 protein: CASSQHLTADEQYF
CDR3 DNA: TGTGCCAGCAGCCAACACTTAACGGCGGACGAGCAGTACTTC
J gene: TRBJ2-7
clone size: -
V gene: TRBV3-1
D gene: -

CDR3 protein: CASSPLEGVEQYF
CDR3 DNA: TGTGCCAGCTCACCGTTGGAAGGGGTAGAGCAGTACTTC
J gene: TRBJ2-4
clone size: -
V gene: TRBV18
D gene: -

CDR3 protein: CASSQVGATSGNLPYNEQFF
CDR3 DNA: TGTGCCAGCAGCCAAGTGGGGGCGACTAGCGGGAACCTTCCCTACAATGAGCAGTTCTTC
J gene: TRBJ2-1
clone size: few
V gene: TRBV3-1
D gene: TRBD2

CDR3 protein: CSARRRDYYYEQYF
CDR3 DNA: TGCAGTGCGCGGCGTAGGGACTACTACTACGAGCAGTACTTC
J gene: TRBJ2-7
clone size: -
V gene: TRBV20-1
D gene: TRBD2

CDR3 protein: CASSPTGDSYEQYF
CDR3 DNA: TGTGCCAGCTCACCAACGGGGGACAGCTACGAGCAGTACTTC
J gene: TRBJ2-7
clone size: -
V gene: TRBV18
D gene: -

CDR3 protein: CSASAGPVDTQYF
CDR3 DNA: TGCAGTGCTAGTGCCGGCCCCGTGGATACGCAGTATTTT
J gene: TRBJ2-3
clone size: once
V gene: TRBV20-1
D gene: -

CDR3 protein: CASTLKGGGFNEQFF
CDR3 DNA: TGTGCCAGCACCTTAAAGGGGGGAGGGTTTAATGAGCAGTTCTTC
J gene: TRBJ2-1
clone size: -
V gene: TRBV7-2
D gene: -

CDR3 protein: CASRPGTIESYNEQFF
CDR3 DNA: TGTGCCAGCCGCCCTGGAACTATAGAAAGCTACAATGAGCAGTTCTTC
J gene: TRBJ2-1
clone size: -
V gene: TRBV2
D gene: -

CDR3 protein: CASSPASYNEQYF
CDR3 DNA: TGTGCCAGCAGCCCGGCCTCCTACAATGAGCAGTACTTC
J gene: TRBJ2-7
clone size: -
V gene: TRBV7-8
D gene: -

CDR3 protein: CAISDTGEAEKLFF
CDR3 DNA: TGTGCCATCAGTGATACAGGGGAGGCTGAAAAACTGTTTTTT
J gene: TRBJ1-4
clone size: few
V gene: TRBV10-3
D gene: TRBD1

CDR3 protein: CASNRLAGAGNEQFF
CDR3 DNA: TGTGCCAGCAACCGACTAGCGGGAGCCGGGAATGAGCAGTTCTTC
J gene: TRBJ2-1
clone size: -
V gene: TRBV12-3/TRBV12-4
D gene: TRBD2

CDR3 protein: CASSLAGVLNEQYF
CDR3 DNA: TGTGCCAGCAGCTTAGCGGGAGTCCTGAACGAGCAGTACTTC
J gene: TRBJ2-7
clone size: -
V gene: TRBV7-2
D gene: -

CDR3 protein: CASSLVGNTGELFF
CDR3 DNA: TGTGCCAGCAGCTTAGTCGGGAACACCGGGGAGCTGTTTTTT
J gene: TRBJ2-2
clone size: few
V gene: TRBV7-2
D gene: -

CDR3 protein: CSVRDRGLQPQHF
CDR3 DNA: TGCAGCGTTCGGGACAGGGGGCTTCAGCCCCAGCATTTT
J gene: TRBJ1-5
clone size: -
V gene: TRBV29-1
D gene: TRBD1

CDR3 protein: CASSQAERGAYEQYF
CDR3 DNA: TGTGCCAGCAGCCAAGCTGAGCGGGGCGCCTACGAGCAGTACTTC
J gene: TRBJ2-7
clone size: once
V gene: TRBV4-2
D gene: TRBD2

CDR3 protein: CASSQDWQGATYEQYF
CDR3 DNA: TGCGCCAGCAGCCAAGATTGGCAGGGGGCTACCTACGAGCAGTACTTC
J gene: TRBJ2-7
clone size: -
V gene: TRBV4-1
D gene: TRBD1

CDR3 protein: CASSSRPSGREFF
CDR3 DNA: TGTGCCAGCAGTTCCCGCCCTAGCGGGAGGGAGTTCTTC
J gene: TRBJ2-1
clone size: -
V gene: TRBV28
D gene: TRBD2